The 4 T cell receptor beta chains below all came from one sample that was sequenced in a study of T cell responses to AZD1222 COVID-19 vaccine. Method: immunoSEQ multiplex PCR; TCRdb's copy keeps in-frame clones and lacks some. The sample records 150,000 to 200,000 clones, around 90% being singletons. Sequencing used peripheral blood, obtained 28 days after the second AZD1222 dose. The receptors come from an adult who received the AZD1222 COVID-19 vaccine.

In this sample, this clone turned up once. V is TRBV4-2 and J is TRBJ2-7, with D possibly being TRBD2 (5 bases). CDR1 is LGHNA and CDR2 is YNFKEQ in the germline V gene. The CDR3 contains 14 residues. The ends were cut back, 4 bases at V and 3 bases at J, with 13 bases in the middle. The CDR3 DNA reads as TGTGCCAGCAGCCCCCTCGGGGATCTCTACGAGCAGTACTTC. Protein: CASSPLGDLYEQYF.

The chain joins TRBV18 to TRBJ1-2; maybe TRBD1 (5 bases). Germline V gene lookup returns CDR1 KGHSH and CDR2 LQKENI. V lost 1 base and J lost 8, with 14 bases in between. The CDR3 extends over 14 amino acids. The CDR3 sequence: CASSPLSGRGGYTF. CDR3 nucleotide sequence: TGTGCCAGCTCACCACTGTCCGGGCGGGGCGGCTACACCTTC.

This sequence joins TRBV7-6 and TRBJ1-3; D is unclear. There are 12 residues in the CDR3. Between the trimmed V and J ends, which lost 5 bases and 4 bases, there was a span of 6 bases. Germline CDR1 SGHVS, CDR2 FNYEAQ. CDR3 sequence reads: CASSLGGNTIYF. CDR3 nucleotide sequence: TGTGCCAGCAGCCTCGGAGGAAACACCATATATTTT. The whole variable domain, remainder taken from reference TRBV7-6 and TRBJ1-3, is GAGVSQSPRYKVTKRGQDVALRCDPISGHVSLYWYRQALGQGPEFLTYFNYEAQQDKSGLPNDRFSAERPEGSISTLTIQRTEQRDSAMYRCASSLGGNTIYFGEGSWLTVV.

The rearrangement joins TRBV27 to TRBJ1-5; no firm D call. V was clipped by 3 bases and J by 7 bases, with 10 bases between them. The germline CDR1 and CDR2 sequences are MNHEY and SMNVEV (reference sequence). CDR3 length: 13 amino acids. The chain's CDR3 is CASSFDQRQPQHF. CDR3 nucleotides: TGTGCCAGCAGTTTCGATCAGAGACAGCCCCAGCATTTT.